The rows below give T cell receptor beta chains drawn from one sample of a study of blood T cell repertoires in COVID-19. TCRdb's copy holds only in-frame clones and misses some; the assay was immunoSEQ multiplex PCR. The sample has 60,000 or so clones, under 95% seen once. The sequenced sample was peripheral blood. The origin of the receptors is a human donor in a cohort sampled during active COVID-19. Each CDR3 is given with its conserved first and last residue. Each record gives: J gene, V gene, D gene, clone size, CDR3 DNA, CDR3 protein. D genes are given only for firm matches. Clone size is not always given. Where it is, it says once, few, many or a class for expanded clones.

TRBJ2-7 | TRBV7-2 | . | . | TGTGCCAGCAGCTTAGCTGGCAGGGACTACGAGCAGTACTTC | CASSLAGRDYEQYF
TRBJ1-1 | TRBV12-3/TRBV12-4 | . | few | TGTGCCAGTAGCTTTTTGAGACTGGAAGCTTTCTTT | CASSFLRLEAFF
TRBJ1-3 | TRBV7-9 | . | once | TGTGCCAGCAGCTTACCCCTGACAGGACTCTCTGGAAACACCATATATTTT | CASSLPLTGLSGNTIYF
TRBJ2-7 | TRBV5-1 | . | . | TGCGCCAGCAGCGAAGTGGGAGTAGCCTACGAGCAGTACTTC | CASSEVGVAYEQYF
TRBJ2-3 | TRBV3-1/TRBV3-2 | . | once | TGTGCCAGCAGCCAAGGTAGAGTAGATACGCAGTATTTT | CASSQGRVDTQYF
TRBJ2-3 | TRBV29-1 | . | . | TGCAGCGCCCCCGTGTCGGGAACGCAGTATTTT | CSAPVSGTQYF
TRBJ1-6 | TRBV6-5 | . | . | TGTGCCAGCAGGAAGGAGGGTTTTTATAATTCACCCCTCCACTTT | CASRKEGFYNSPLHF
TRBJ2-7 | TRBV7-2 | . | . | TGTGCCAGCAGTATGGGAGGCTATGGCGAGCAGTACTTC | CASSMGGYGEQYF
TRBJ2-5 | TRBV7-9 | TRBD1 | . | TGTGCCAGCAGCTTATTTACAGGGGGCGGGGAGACCCAGTACTTC | CASSLFTGGGETQYF
TRBJ2-2 | TRBV24-1 | TRBD2 | . | TGTGCCACCAGTGATTTTGGGGCTAGCGGGAGTTGGGTTCCCGGGGAGCTGTTTTTT | CATSDFGASGSWVPGELFF
TRBJ2-7 | TRBV5-6 | TRBD2 | . | TGTGCCAGCAGCCGACTAGCTGTCTACGAGCAGTACTTC | CASSRLAVYEQYF
TRBJ1-1 | TRBV3-1/TRBV3-2 | . | . | TGTGCCAGCAGCCAAGATGGGACAAGGAACACTGAAGCTTTCTTT | CASSQDGTRNTEAFF
TRBJ1-4 | TRBV2 | TRBD1 | . | TGTGCCAGAGGACAGGGCAGAAATGAAAAACTGTTTTTT | CARGQGRNEKLFF
TRBJ1-3 | TRBV6-5 | . | . | TGTGCCAGCAGCGCGAGCTCTGGAAACACCATATATTTT | CASSASSGNTIYF
TRBJ2-1 | TRBV19 | . | . | TGTGCCAGTAGTCCCACAGGGTCCTACAATGAGCAGTTCTTC | CASSPTGSYNEQFF
TRBJ1-2 | TRBV29-1 | TRBD1 | once | TGCAGCGTTACACCGGGACAGGGGAGACCCTTGAAGGGCTACACCTTC | CSVTPGQGRPLKGYTF
TRBJ2-5 | TRBV19 | TRBD1 | . | TGTGCCAGTAGTACGGCCAAGACAGGGGTTGAGACCCAGTACTTC | CASSTAKTGVETQYF
TRBJ2-7 | TRBV7-9 | . | . | TGTGCCAGCAGCTTAGCGGGGGCAGACAGCTCCTACGAGCAGTACTTC | CASSLAGADSSYEQYF
TRBJ1-1 | TRBV7-9 | . | . | TGTGCCAGCAGCTCGACAGGGAACACTGAAGCTTTCTTT | CASSSTGNTEAFF
TRBJ1-1 | TRBV19 | . | once | TGTGCCAGTAGGGTGGATGGGCTGTTCACTGAAGCTTTCTTT | CASRVDGLFTEAFF
TRBJ2-7 | TRBV6-5 | . | . | TGTGCCAGCAGGCCCCCGATGGGGGGGGCCCACGAGCAGTACTTC | CASRPPMGGAHEQYF
TRBJ1-1 | TRBV19 | . | . | TGTGCCAGTAGTTTGGCGGGGGCGACTGAAGCTTTCTTT | CASSLAGATEAFF
TRBJ2-3 | TRBV18 | TRBD1 | . | TGTGCCAGCTCACCATATTCCGGCGGGACAGGGGGTGGCACAGATACGCAGTATTTT | CASSPYSGGTGGGTDTQYF
TRBJ2-7 | TRBV10-3 | TRBD1 | . | TGTGCCATCAGCCGGGGACAGGCGATCTCCTACGAGCAGTACTTC | CAISRGQAISYEQYF
TRBJ2-7 | TRBV27 | TRBD2 | once | TGTGCCAGCGCTAGCGGGAGGTGGTACGAGCAGTACTTC | CASASGRWYEQYF
TRBJ2-7 | TRBV29-1 | . | . | TGCAGCGTTGGACACCTTTACGAGCAGTACTTC | CSVGHLYEQYF
TRBJ2-1 | TRBV11-2 | TRBD2 | . | TGTGCCAGCAGCTCCATAGCGGGAGGGTACGCCCGACCCAATGAGCAGTTCTTC | CASSSIAGGYARPNEQFF
TRBJ2-3 | TRBV27 | . | once | TGTGCCAGCAGTTTTCGGGGGAGAGTAGCTGACACAGATACGCAGTATTTT | CASSFRGRVADTDTQYF
TRBJ2-7 | TRBV19 | TRBD2 | . | TGTGCCAGTAGTAGCGGGAGGCCCGTTGGAGAGCAGTACTTC | CASSSGRPVGEQYF
TRBJ2-3 | TRBV7-2 | . | . | TGTGCCAGCAGCTTAGCACCTAGGGGTGATACGCAGTATTTT | CASSLAPRGDTQYF